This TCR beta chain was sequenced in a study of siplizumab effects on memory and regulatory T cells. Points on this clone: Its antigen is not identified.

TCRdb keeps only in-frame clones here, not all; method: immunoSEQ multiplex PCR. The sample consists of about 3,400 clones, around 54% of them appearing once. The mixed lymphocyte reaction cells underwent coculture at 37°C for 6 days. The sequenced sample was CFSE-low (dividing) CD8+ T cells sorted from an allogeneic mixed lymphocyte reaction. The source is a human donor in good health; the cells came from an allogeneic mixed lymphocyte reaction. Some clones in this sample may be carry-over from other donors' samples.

CDR3 sequence reads: CASSISGSSLETQYF. The CDR3 DNA sequence: TGTGCCAGTAGTATTAGCGGGAGCAGCCTAGAGACCCAGTACTTC. V gene TRBV19 combines with J gene TRBJ2-5; 9 bases fit TRBD2. Germline V CDR1 and CDR2: LNHDA, SQIVND (reference sequence). CDR3 length equals 15 residues. The J segment lost 4 bases and the V segment lost 3 bases, leaving 6 bases of the junction unmatched.